Listed here are 10 T cell receptor beta chains from one sample, sequenced in a study of beta chain features in type 1 diabetes. Investigators reverse transcribed all isolated RNA, so they sequenced expressed TCRB transcripts. Here immunoSEQ multiplex PCR was the method, and the copy in TCRdb shows in-frame clones only, minus some. The table has about 340,000 clones, approximately 8% seen once. The specimen sequenced was central memory CD4+ T cells from blood. The receptors shown here come from a woman younger than 35 in good health.

A few counts support this clone. This rearrangement joins TRBV7-2 to TRBJ1-3, with D possibly being TRBD1 (6 bases). The V gene lost 1 base and the J gene lost 6 bases, with 22 bases spanning the gap. The CDR3 consists of 18 residues. Per the germline V gene, CDR1 is SGHTA and CDR2 is FQGNSA. The CDR3 spells CASSLDRVAGTTQNTIYF. For the CDR3, the DNA is TGTGCCAGCAGCTTAGATAGGGTTGCCGGGACAACGCAAAACACCATATATTTT.

The V call is TRBV7-2, the J call TRBJ2-7, with 13 bases fitting TRBD2. The V gene's germline CDR1 is SGHTA and CDR2 FQGNSA. Trimming at V came to 3 bases and at J to 4 bases, leaving 6 bases not matched to a gene. The CDR3 runs to 16 residues. DNA of the CDR3: TGTGCCAGCAGCTTCACCCGGACTAGCGGGAGTTACGAGCAGTACTTC. Translated, it gives CASSFTRTSGSYEQYF.

The CDR3 DNA reads TGTGCCAGCAGCTACGGGACCTTCCCCTACGAGCAGTACTTC. This sequence encodes CASSYGTFPYEQYF. J is TRBJ2-5 and V is TRBV7-9, with D tentatively TRBD1 or TRBD2 (5 bases each). The DNA end is a closer match to TRBJ2-7, so the J assignment may be wrong. Germline CDR1 and CDR2: SEHNR and FQNEAQ (reference sequence). This CDR3 has 14 amino acids.

The table lists this clone with a few counts. This CDR3 is CASGWGNHYGYTF. DNA of the CDR3: TGTGCCAGCGGTTGGGGTAATCACTATGGCTACACCTTC. The chain employs TRBV28 and TRBJ1-2; D is unresolved. The CDR3 totals 13 residues. Looked up from germline, CDR1 is MDHEN and CDR2 is SYDVKM. V lost 8 bases and J lost 3, with 13 bases in between.

This clone has a handful of counts. V usage is TRBV14 and J usage is TRBJ1-1; D unresolved. V shed 2 bases and J shed 0 bases, with 7 bases lying between them. The CDR3 is made up of 14 amino acids. Germline assignment: CDR1 SGHDN and CDR2 FVKESK. The DNA for the CDR3 is TGTGCCAGCAGCCAACCGGGTGTGAACACTGAAGCTTTCTTT. The encoded protein is CASSQPGVNTEAFF.

This clone appeared a few times. The chain couples TRBV9 to TRBJ1-2; D might be TRBD1 (6 bases). Trimming shortened V by 6 bases and J by 3 bases, and 15 bases separated the two germline ends. Germline lookup yields CDR1 SGDLS and CDR2 YYNGEE. CDR3 length equals 14 residues. CDR3 in DNA: TGTGCCAGCACCGTTACAGGGAACGACTATGGCTACACCTTC. Translating gives CASTVTGNDYGYTF.

Many counts were recorded for this clone. This chain joins TRBV2 and TRBJ2-2; 7 bases align to TRBD1. J was trimmed by 5 bases and V by 4 bases; bases with no gene match: 4. Germline assignment: CDR1 SNHLY and CDR2 FYNNEI. The CDR3 has 14 residues. The CDR3 DNA is TGTGCCAGCAGTGGACAGGGAAGGACCGGGGAGCTGTTTTTT. Its translation is CASSGQGRTGELFF.

CDR3 loop: CASSLDRNRGETQYF. As DNA, the CDR3 is TGTGCCAGCAGCTTGGATAGGAACAGGGGAGAGACCCAGTACTTC. This chain connects TRBV5-5 to TRBJ2-5; 7 nucleotides agree with TRBD1. The CDR3 runs 15 residues. Trimming cost V 0 bases and J 4 bases; bases outside gene matches: 6. Germline V gene lookup returns CDR1 SGHKS and CDR2 YYEKEE (reference sequence).

The DNA for the CDR3 is TGTGCCAGTAGTTTGCTGCCGGGACAGGGATCCTACGAGCAGTACTTC. Its protein product is CASSLLPGQGSYEQYF. The chain recombines TRBV19 with TRBJ2-7; 9 positions agree with TRBD1. The CDR3 covers 16 residues. In germline, CDR1 is LNHDA, CDR2 SQIVND (reference sequence). V dropped 5 bases and J dropped 1; count of bases not matched to a gene: 9. Together with reference TRBV19 and TRBJ2-7, the CDR3 gives the full variable domain: DGGITQSPKYLFRKEGQNVTLSCEQNLNHDAMYWYRQDPGQGLRLIYYSQIVNDFQKGDIAEGYSVSREKKESFPLTVTSAQKNPTAFYLCASSLLPGQGSYEQYFGPGTRLTVT.

This clone was observed a few times. The rearrangement uses TRBV7-3 and TRBJ2-1; D is uncertain. Trimming removed 1 base from V and 7 bases from J, with 8 bases in between. CDR3 length: 13 residues. Germline V gene sequence: CDR1 SGHTA, CDR2 FQGTGA. The CDR3 nucleotides read TGTGCCAGCAGCTTAATTCCCGCAAATGAGCAGTTCTTC. Translated, it gives CASSLIPANEQFF.